One T cell receptor (beta chain) is described in this entry. This entry belongs to a study of early T cells in non-severe SARS-CoV-2 infection. TCRdb reanalysed the 5' RACE reads using MiXCR and keeps one entry per CDR3 protein. The data contain 56,000 or so distinct CDR3 sequences, less than 15% of them seen just once; the ten biggest clones take up over 4%. There are 16 residues in the CDR3. CDR1 SGHTA and CDR2 FQGNSA come from the germline V gene. J lost 5 bases, V lost 0 bases, and 5 bases had no gene match. The chain employs TRBV7-2 and TRBJ2-3, with 10 bases identical to TRBD2. The TCR was taken from an adult who was a healthcare worker with PCR-confirmed SARS-CoV-2 infection or an uninfected control (not recorded which). The sample consisted of whole blood, taken at baseline. CDR3 amino acids: CASSLAASGGQDTQYF. CDR3 nucleotides: TGTGCCAGCAGCTTAGCGGCTAGCGGGGGACAAGATACGCAGTATTTT.